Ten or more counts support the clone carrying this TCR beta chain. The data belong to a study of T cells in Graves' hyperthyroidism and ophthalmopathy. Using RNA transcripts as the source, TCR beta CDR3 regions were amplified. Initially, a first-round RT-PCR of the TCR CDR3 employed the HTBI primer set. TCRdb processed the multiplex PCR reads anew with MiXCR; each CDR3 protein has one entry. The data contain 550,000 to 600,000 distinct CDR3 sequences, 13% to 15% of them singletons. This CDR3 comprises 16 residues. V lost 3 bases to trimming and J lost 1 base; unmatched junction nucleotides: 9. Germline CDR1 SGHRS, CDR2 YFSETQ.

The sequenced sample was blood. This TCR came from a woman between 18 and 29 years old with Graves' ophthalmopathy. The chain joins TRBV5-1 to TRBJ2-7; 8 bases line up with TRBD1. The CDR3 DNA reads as TGCGCCAGCAGCTCCGCTAGACAGGGGATTTCCTACGAGCAGTACTTC. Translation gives CASSSARQGISYEQYF.